This T cell receptor beta chain was identified during a study of T cells after yellow fever vaccination. General study results and limits: Relatively few clonotypes were ones that appeared in both CD4 and CD8 compartments. High-abundance clonotypes from the bulk population could contaminate FACS-sorted repertoires.

Generation of TCR cDNA used 5'RACE template switching (which added a universal primer site and UMIs). TCRdb fed the 5' RACE reads into MiXCR, producing one record per CDR3 protein. The sample has 300,000 to 400,000 distinct CDR3 sequences, about 6.2% seen once. J gave up 3 bases and V 5 bases, and 7 bases lay outside the gene matches. Germline V lookup: CDR1 SGHRS, CDR2 YFSETQ. The CDR3 extends over 15 amino acids. A remark on this clonotype: Its antigen is undetermined.

The rearrangement links TRBV5-1 to TRBJ1-1, with TRBD1 identical over 10 bases. Sequenced material: PBMCs, taken 5 days after the yellow fever booster vaccination. The TCR sequence derives from a man aged 25-45 years who received the YFV17D yellow fever vaccine. CDR3 protein: CASRGGQGIHTEAFF. Here the CDR3 DNA reads TGCGCCAGCAGGGGGGGACAGGGGATTCACACTGAAGCTTTCTTT.